This T cell receptor (beta chain) was profiled in a study of blood T cell repertoires in COVID-19. About the research overall: Acute and convalescent COVID-19 specimens originated in the United States, Italy and Spain. T cells, B-cell-depleted T cells, or PBMCs supplied cDNA or gDNA.

TCRdb's copy holds only in-frame clones and misses some; the assay was immunoSEQ multiplex PCR. The profile shows 80,000 or so clones, approximately 80% of them singletons. A remark on this clone: Different DNA sequences within this sample yield the same CDR3.

The germline V gene has CDR1 SGHRS and CDR2 YFSETQ. Between the trimmed V and J ends, which lost 4 bases and 1 base, there was a span of 2 bases. This CDR3 has 11 amino acids. This TCR was sampled from a human donor in a cohort sampled during active COVID-19. The specimen was peripheral blood. V gene TRBV5-1 combines with J gene TRBJ2-5; D gene unclear. The CDR3 sequence: CASSLQETQYF. The CDR3 bases are TGCGCCAGCAGCCTCCAAGAGACCCAGTACTTC. Combining the CDR3 with reference TRBV5-1 and TRBJ2-5 gives the whole variable domain KAGVTQTPRYLIKTRGQQVTLSCSPISGHRSVSWYQQTPGQGLQFLFEYFSETQRNKGNFPGRFSGRQFSNSRSEMNVSTLELGDSALYLCASSLQETQYFGPGTRLLVL.